Many counts were recorded for the clone carrying this T cell receptor beta chain. This specimen belongs to a study of blood T cells in healthy people across ages. It was with a sample-barcoded 5' primer and a J-beta primer mix that a second PCR of about 6 to 12 cycles was run. TCRdb called the 5' RACE reads again in MiXCR, with one record for every CDR3 protein. The table includes over a million distinct CDR3 sequences, 40% to 50% detected once. Trimming removed 3 bases at V and 2 bases at J, with 8 bases between. Looked up from germline, CDR1 is SEHNR and CDR2 is FQNEAQ (reference sequence). This CDR3 is 15 amino acids long.

This clonotype was obtained from a woman aged 60-75 years in good health. The sequenced material came from blood. The J gene is TRBJ2-6, the V gene TRBV7-9; perhaps TRBD1 as D (6 bases). CDR3 in amino acids: CASSFGGAGANVLTF. The CDR3 nucleotides read TGTGCCAGCAGCTTTGGGGGCGCTGGGGCCAACGTCCTGACTTTC.